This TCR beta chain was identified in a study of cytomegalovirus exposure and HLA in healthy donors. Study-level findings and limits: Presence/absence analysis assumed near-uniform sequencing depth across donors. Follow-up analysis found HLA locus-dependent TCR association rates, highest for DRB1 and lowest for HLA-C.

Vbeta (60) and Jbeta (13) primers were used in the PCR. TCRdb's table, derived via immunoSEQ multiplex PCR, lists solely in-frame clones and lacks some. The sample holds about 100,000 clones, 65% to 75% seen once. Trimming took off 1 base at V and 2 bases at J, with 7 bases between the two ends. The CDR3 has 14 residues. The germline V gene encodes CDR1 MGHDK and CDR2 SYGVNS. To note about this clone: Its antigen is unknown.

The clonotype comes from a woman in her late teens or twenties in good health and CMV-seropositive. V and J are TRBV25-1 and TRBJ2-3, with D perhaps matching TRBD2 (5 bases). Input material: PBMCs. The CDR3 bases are TGTGCCAGCAGTGAATTGGACTTCACAGATACGCAGTATTTT. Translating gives CASSELDFTDTQYF.